This TCR beta chain stems from a study of regulatory T cells in long-lasting Graves disease. Construction of TCR beta libraries relied on iRepertoire HTBI primers and on Arm-PCR targeting CDR3 regions. TCRdb reprocessed the multiplex PCR reads via MiXCR and lists one record per CDR3 protein. The top ten clones hold approximately 9% of a sample with about 520,000 distinct CDR3 sequences, 12% of them seen once. CDR1 and CDR2 (germline): SGHRS, YFSETQ. This CDR3 region has 17 residues. Trimming cost V 5 bases and J 0 bases; bases outside gene matches: 8. This clonotype was observed many times. The antigen is not known. Time point indicated: newly diagnosed GD, antithyroid drugs for less than 3 months. With RNA extracted from PBMCs as input, the TCR library was made. Staff drew around 8.5 milliliters of peripheral blood into EDTA tubes. Whole-study findings and limits: Persistent Graves' patients showed less TCR diversity than newly diagnosed patients showed. Tissue studied was limited to peripheral blood, excluding thyroid tissue.

These records were also assigned to another study, of T cells in Graves' hyperthyroidism and ophthalmopathy.

Sequences were derived from peripheral blood mononuclear cells (PBMCs), sampled at new diagnosis, from a patient treated with antithyroid drugs. V usage is TRBV5-1 and J usage is TRBJ2-1; 10 positions agree with TRBD2. This TCR came from a woman aged 25 to 39 with Graves disease. The CDR3: CASRNMVAGGSYNEQFF. Here the CDR3 DNA reads TGCGCCAGCAGAAACATGGTAGCGGGAGGCTCCTACAATGAGCAGTTCTTC.